Below are 29 T cell receptor beta chains sequenced from a single sample in a study of CD8 T cells in ankylosing spondylitis. One entry per CDR3 protein results from TCRdb running MiXCR on the 5' RACE reads. The sample shows under 950,000 distinct CDR3 sequences, under 20% of them seen only once. Findings and limits, study-wide: A TCR beta motif of several highly homologous variants appeared characteristic of ankylosing spondylitis blood.

These receptors lack a known antigen. The specimen sequenced was blood, either unsorted or a sorted T cell fraction (not recorded which). The receptors shown here come from a male donor with ankylosing spondylitis.

The chain joins TRBV27 to TRBJ1-4; D uncertain. Deletions cut 3 bases from V and 7 bases from J, with 15 bases between. The CDR3 loop spans 15 amino acids. Looked up from germline, CDR1 is MNHEY and CDR2 is SMNVEV (reference sequence). CDR3 DNA sequence: TGTGCCAGCAGTTTTGCCCAACATCGGACTGAAAAACTGTTTTTT. Translation gives CASSFAQHRTEKLFF.

This clonotype was counted between two and nine times. The J gene is TRBJ2-1, the V gene TRBV4-2; possible D gene TRBD2, 6 bases. Trimming shortened V by 1 base and J by 8 bases, and 15 bases separated the two germline ends. Per germline, CDR1 LGHNA and CDR2 YNFKEQ. This CDR3 has 15 amino acids. This CDR3 reads CASSQATGAHHEQFF. CDR3 DNA: TGTGCCAGCAGCCAAGCGACGGGAGCCCACCATGAGCAGTTCTTC.

This clonotype was seen a handful of times. The chain employs TRBV29-1 and TRBJ1-1, with 7 bases identical to TRBD1. This CDR3 region has 14 residues. The trim removed 5 bases at V and 0 bases at J, leaving 6 bases unmatched. CDR1 is SQVTM, CDR2 ANQGSEA, per germline. The CDR3 is CSVLGTELNTEAFF. CDR3 DNA sequence: TGCAGCGTTCTAGGGACAGAGCTGAACACTGAAGCTTTCTTT.

This chain links TRBV4-2 with TRBJ2-2; the D gene is possibly TRBD2 (5 bases). The length of the CDR3 is 14 residues. Trimming cost V 1 base and J 5 bases, with 8 bases left between them. CDR1 and CDR2 (germline): LGHNA, YNFKEQ. Written as DNA, the CDR3 is TGTGCCAGCAGCCAAGGACGGGAAACCGGGGAGCTGTTTTTT. Protein: CASSQGRETGELFF.

The rearrangement uses TRBV20-1 and TRBJ2-1; 11 bases are a match to TRBD2. Per the germline V gene, CDR1 is DFQATT and CDR2 is SNEGSKA (reference sequence). The length of the CDR3 is 15 residues. Trimming at V came to 5 bases and at J to 0 bases, leaving 3 bases not matched to a gene. The CDR3 nucleotides read TGCAGTGCTTCGACTAGCGGGGCCTCCTACAATGAGCAGTTCTTC. Translation: CSASTSGASYNEQFF.

The CDR3: CASRWQGTEDTQYF. CDR3 sequence (DNA): TGTGCCAGCAGGTGGCAGGGAACCGAAGATACGCAGTATTTT. This chain links TRBV6-2 or TRBV6-3 with TRBJ2-3; D perhaps matches TRBD1 (5 bases). Deletions cut 6 bases from V and 5 bases from J, with 15 bases between. Germline CDR1 is MNHEY and CDR2 is SVGEGT. This CDR3 is built from 14 residues.

This clonotype has more than one count but fewer than ten. The V and J genes are TRBV2 and TRBJ2-5; 14 bases align to TRBD2. The CDR3 is 16 amino acids. CDR1 SNHLY and CDR2 FYNNEI come from the germline V gene. V shed 6 bases and J 4 bases; nucleotides not matched to a gene: 7. The CDR3 here is CASSKTSGRAIETQYF. CDR3 nucleotides: TGTGCCAGCAGCAAGACTAGCGGGAGGGCCATAGAGACCCAGTACTTC.

In its sample, this clonotype was seen many times. This chain links TRBV4-1 with TRBJ2-7; 9 nucleotides align to TRBD1. The V and J ends lost 1 base and 3 bases, in that order; junction bases with no gene match: 4. This CDR3 is built from 15 residues. Germline V lookup: CDR1 MGHRA, CDR2 YSYEKL. CDR3 loop: CASSQVGQGDYEQYF. The CDR3 region has the DNA TGCGCCAGCAGCCAAGTGGGACAGGGCGACTACGAGCAGTACTTC.

The chain combines TRBV20-1 with TRBJ2-3; D is undetermined. Germline CDR1 is DFQATT and CDR2 is SNEGSKA (reference sequence). This CDR3 region has 14 residues. The ends were cut back, 6 bases at V and 2 bases at J, with 15 bases in the middle. DNA for the CDR3: TGCAGTGCCTACGGACGGAGTGCCACAGATACGCAGTATTTT. Translated, it gives CSAYGRSATDTQYF.

A few counts support this clonotype. The chain links TRBV6-5 to TRBJ2-7; 9 bases agree with TRBD1. The junction had 7 bases not matched to a gene; V was cut back by 4 bases and J by 0 bases. CDR3 length: 16 amino acids. Germline-derived CDR1 and CDR2 are MNHEY and SVGAGI. CDR3 in amino acids: CASSLTGQGISYEQYF. The CDR3, as DNA: TGTGCCAGCAGTTTAACGGGACAGGGAATCTCCTACGAGCAGTACTTC.

The table lists this clonotype with a few counts. The DNA of the CDR3 is TGTGCCAGCAGCTTACGCTGGGACACTCAAAAGGAGCCACCGGACACTGAAGCTTTCTTT. It translates to CASSLRWDTQKEPPDTEAFF. The chain combines TRBV7-9 with TRBJ1-1; weak D call: TRBD1 (6 bases). The germline V gene has CDR1 SEHNR and CDR2 FQNEAQ (reference sequence). This CDR3 has 20 amino acids. Between the trimmed V and J ends, which lost 2 bases and 3 bases, there was a span of 28 bases.

J is TRBJ1-1 and V is TRBV12-3 or TRBV12-4; the match to TRBD1 covers 10 bases. The V and J ends lost 4 bases and 5 bases, in that order; junction bases with no gene match: 4. This CDR3 has 14 amino acids. The chain's CDR3 is CASSWDRGYTEAFF. CDR3 nucleotides: TGTGCCAGCAGTTGGGACAGGGGTTATACTGAAGCTTTCTTT.

DNA for the CDR3: TGTGCCAGCATGGGACACACTAACTATGGCTACACCTTC. This gives the protein CASMGHTNYGYTF. The chain links TRBV6-2 or TRBV6-3 to TRBJ1-2; tentative D call: TRBD1 (6 bases). In germline, CDR1 is MNHEY, CDR2 SVGEGT. The CDR3 is 13 amino acids. V lost 7 bases and J 0 bases, leaving 9 bases between the germline ends.

This clonotype came up a few times. V usage is TRBV27 and J usage is TRBJ2-7; 11 nucleotides agree with TRBD1. CDR3 length: 18 amino acids. Trimming removed 4 bases from V and 4 bases from J; junction bases left unmatched: 15. Germline CDR1 is MNHEY and CDR2 is SMNVEV (reference sequence). DNA of the CDR3: TGTGCCAGCAGTTCCACTACCTCCCCGGGACAGGGGGAATACGAGCAGTACTTC. This codes for CASSSTTSPGQGEYEQYF.

In this sample, this clonotype turned up a few times. The chain couples TRBV6-5 to TRBJ2-1; tentative D call: TRBD2 (5 bases). The CDR3 is made up of 12 amino acids. V was trimmed by 4 bases and J by 12 bases, leaving 13 bases between them. Germline V CDR1 and CDR2: MNHEY, SVGAGI. The CDR3 reads CASSSSDYRQFF. DNA of the CDR3: TGTGCCAGCAGTTCCTCAGACTACCGGCAGTTCTTC.

The V gene is TRBV20-1, the J gene TRBJ2-3; 9 nucleotides line up with TRBD1. The CDR3 spans 15 residues. V dropped 0 bases and J dropped 4; count of bases not matched to a gene: 5. The germline gives CDR1 DFQATT, CDR2 SNEGSKA (reference sequence). CDR3 sequence (DNA): TGCAGTGCTAGAGATGCGGGACAGGGACCAGATACGCAGTATTTT. This gives the protein CSARDAGQGPDTQYF.

This clonotype was detected only a few times. The chain couples TRBV28 to TRBJ1-2; 9 nucleotides align to TRBD1. The V segment lost 7 bases and the J segment 4 bases; nucleotides outside the gene matches: 4. Germline values: CDR1 MDHEN, CDR2 SYDVKM. This CDR3 is 13 amino acids long. In nucleotides, the CDR3 is TGTGCCAGCACCCTGGGACAGGGCTATGGCTACACCTTC. It encodes CASTLGQGYGYTF.

The table lists this clonotype with a few counts. The chain combines TRBV20-1 with TRBJ2-1; no firm D call. This CDR3 comprises 16 residues. V was pared by 1 base and J by 0 bases, with 13 bases between. Germline CDR1 is DFQATT and CDR2 is SNEGSKA (reference sequence). CDR3: CSARGLDASSYNEQFF. CDR3 in DNA: TGCAGTGCTAGAGGGCTGGACGCGAGCTCCTACAATGAGCAGTTCTTC.

CDR3 nucleotide sequence: TGCGCCAGCAGCCTACACCCTTCCGGGACGGGGGGAGAGACCCAGTACTTC. Its protein product is CASSLHPSGTGGETQYF. The chain couples TRBV5-1 to TRBJ2-5, with 7 positions matching TRBD2. Unmatched junction bases numbered 16, after V lost 4 bases and J lost 4 bases. The CDR3 sequence is 17 residues long. The germline V gene encodes CDR1 SGHRS and CDR2 YFSETQ.

This chain uses TRBV4-2 with TRBJ2-5; possible D gene TRBD2, 6 bases. There are 15 residues in the CDR3. Germline V gives CDR1 LGHNA, CDR2 YNFKEQ. Trimming cost V 3 bases and J 6 bases, with 17 bases left between them. The CDR3 DNA reads TGTGCCAGCAGCCACCCCTCGGGACGGGAGAAGACCCAGTACTTC. It is translated as CASSHPSGREKTQYF.

Only a few counts were recorded for this clonotype. This CDR3 reads CATSRGLQGASTDTQYF. CDR3 nucleotides: TGTGCCACCAGCAGAGGGCTGCAGGGGGCGAGCACAGATACGCAGTATTTT. The chain employs TRBV15 and TRBJ2-3, with 8 bases lining up with TRBD1. CDR1 is LNHNV and CDR2 is YYDKDF in the germline V gene (reference sequence). This CDR3 has 17 residues. V lost 1 base, J lost 0 bases, and 6 bases stayed unmatched.

V and J are TRBV5-1 and TRBJ1-1; D perhaps matches TRBD1 (5 bases). The germline gives CDR1 SGHRS, CDR2 YFSETQ. V lost 4 bases and J 1 base, leaving 17 bases between the germline ends. The CDR3 has 16 residues. The CDR3 DNA follows: TGCGCCAGCAGCGGACCCCGGCGGGGGTCGAACACTGAAGCTTTCTTT. It encodes CASSGPRRGSNTEAFF.

J is TRBJ2-7 and V is TRBV5-4, with 10 bases that match TRBD1. The CDR3 spans 14 residues. Germline trimming cut 1 base from V and 4 bases from J; bases unmatched to any gene: 2. Germline CDR1 reads SGHNT; CDR2 reads YYREEE (reference sequence). The CDR3 reads CASSLWDRGYEQYF. The CDR3 DNA is TGTGCCAGCAGCTTGTGGGACAGGGGTTACGAGCAGTACTTC.

This chain connects TRBV7-9 to TRBJ1-1; 11 nucleotides agree with TRBD1. CDR1 is SEHNR and CDR2 is FQNEAQ in the germline V gene (reference sequence). This CDR3 has 16 residues. V shed 5 bases and J 7 bases; nucleotides not matched to a gene: 12. CDR3: CASSRADRGLGNEAFF. The CDR3 DNA follows: TGTGCCAGCAGCCGCGCGGACAGGGGGCTCGGGAATGAAGCTTTCTTT.

This clonotype was observed a handful of times. The genes are TRBV5-1 and TRBJ2-3; D gene uncertain. Germline assignment: CDR1 SGHRS and CDR2 YFSETQ. There are 14 residues in the CDR3. The V end lost 5 bases, the J end lost 0 bases, and 10 bases lay between the germline ends. CDR3: CASSSISSTDTQYF. As DNA, the CDR3 is TGCGCCAGCAGTTCAATCTCTAGCACAGATACGCAGTATTTT.

This clonotype was observed a handful of times. The chain combines TRBV7-2 with TRBJ2-4; 12 bases match TRBD1. The CDR3 contains 17 residues. Per germline, CDR1 SGHTA and CDR2 FQGNSA. Losses at the gene ends were 4 bases for V and 1 base for J; bases not matched to a gene: 5. The DNA for the CDR3 is TGTGCCAGCAGCTGGCCGGGACAGGGGGCGGCCAAAAACATTCAGTACTTC. This encodes CASSWPGQGAAKNIQYF.

A few counts support this clonotype. The chain has TRBV20-1 and TRBJ2-1; TRBD2 is a possible D gene (6 bases). Trimming removed 3 bases from V and 2 bases from J, with 14 bases in between. In germline, CDR1 is DFQATT, CDR2 SNEGSKA (reference sequence). CDR3 size: 15 residues. CDR3 protein: CSASGREQTYNEQFF. CDR3 nucleotides: TGCAGTGCTAGTGGGCGGGAACAAACCTACAATGAGCAGTTCTTC.

This rearrangement joins TRBV5-1 to TRBJ1-2, with no clear D. The germline V and J ends were trimmed by 1 base and 8 bases, with 9 bases remaining between them. CDR1 and CDR2 from the germline V gene are SGHRS and YFSETQ. This CDR3 has 12 residues. The CDR3 DNA reads as TGCGCCAGCAGCTTGATGGATAACGGCTACACCTTC. Amino acids: CASSLMDNGYTF. The variable domain in full, with the rest retrieved from reference TRBV5-1 and TRBJ1-2, is KAGVTQTPRYLIKTRGQQVTLSCSPISGHRSVSWYQQTPGQGLQFLFEYFSETQRNKGNFPGRFSGRQFSNSRSEMNVSTLELGDSALYLCASSLMDNGYTFGSGTRLTVV.

J is TRBJ1-1 and V is TRBV2, with TRBD1 identical over 7 bases. Germline V gives CDR1 SNHLY, CDR2 FYNNEI. Trimming at V came to 10 bases and at J to 3 bases, leaving 8 bases not matched to a gene. The CDR3 length is 13 residues. The CDR3 nucleotides read TGTGCCACCCACAGGGGTGGGGACACTGAAGCTTTCTTT. The encoded protein is CATHRGGDTEAFF.